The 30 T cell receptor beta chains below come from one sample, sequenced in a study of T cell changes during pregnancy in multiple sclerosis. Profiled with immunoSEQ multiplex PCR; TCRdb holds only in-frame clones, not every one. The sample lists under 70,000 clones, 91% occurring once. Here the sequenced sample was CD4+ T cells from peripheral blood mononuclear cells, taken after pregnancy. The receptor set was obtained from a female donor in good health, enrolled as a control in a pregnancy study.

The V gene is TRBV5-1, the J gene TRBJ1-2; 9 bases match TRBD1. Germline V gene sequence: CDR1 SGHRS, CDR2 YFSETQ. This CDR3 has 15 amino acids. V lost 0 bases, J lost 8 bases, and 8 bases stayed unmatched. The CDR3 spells CASSLDHGTGYGYTF. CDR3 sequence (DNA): TGCGCCAGCAGCTTGGACCACGGGACAGGGTACGGCTACACCTTC.

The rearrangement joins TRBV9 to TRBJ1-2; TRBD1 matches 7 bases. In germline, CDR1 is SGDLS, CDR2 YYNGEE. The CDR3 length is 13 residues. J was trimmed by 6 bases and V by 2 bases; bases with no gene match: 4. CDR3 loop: CASSVTGSDGYTF. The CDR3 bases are TGTGCCAGCAGCGTGACAGGGTCGGATGGCTACACCTTC.

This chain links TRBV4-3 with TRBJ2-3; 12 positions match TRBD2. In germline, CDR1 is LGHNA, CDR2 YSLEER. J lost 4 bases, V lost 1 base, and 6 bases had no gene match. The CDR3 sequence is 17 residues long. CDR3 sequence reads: CASSQAPSGGVSDTQYF. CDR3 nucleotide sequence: TGCGCCAGCAGCCAAGCCCCTAGCGGGGGGGTCTCAGATACGCAGTATTTT.

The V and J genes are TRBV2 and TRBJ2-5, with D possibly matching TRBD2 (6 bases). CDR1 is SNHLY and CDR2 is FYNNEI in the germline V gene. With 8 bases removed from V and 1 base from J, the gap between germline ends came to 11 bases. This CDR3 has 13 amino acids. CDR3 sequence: CASRRGSQETQYF. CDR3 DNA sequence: TGTGCCAGCCGGCGGGGCTCCCAAGAGACCCAGTACTTC.

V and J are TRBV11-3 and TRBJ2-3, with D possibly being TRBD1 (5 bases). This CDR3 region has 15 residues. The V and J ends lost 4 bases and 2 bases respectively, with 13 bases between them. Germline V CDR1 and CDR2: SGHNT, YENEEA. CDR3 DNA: TGTGCCAGCAGCTCCACAGGCTTTTACACAGATACGCAGTATTTT. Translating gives CASSSTGFYTDTQYF.

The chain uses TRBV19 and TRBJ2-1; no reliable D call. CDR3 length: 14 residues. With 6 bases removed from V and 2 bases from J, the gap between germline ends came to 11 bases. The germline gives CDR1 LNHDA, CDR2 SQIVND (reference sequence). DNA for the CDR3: TGTGCCAGTAGCCCCCAGAAAACCTACAATGAGCAGTTCTTC. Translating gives CASSPQKTYNEQFF. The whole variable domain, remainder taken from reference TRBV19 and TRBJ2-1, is DGGITQSPKYLFRKEGQNVTLSCEQNLNHDAMYWYRQDPGQGLRLIYYSQIVNDFQKGDIAEGYSVSREKKESFPLTVTSAQKNPTAFYLCASSPQKTYNEQFFGPGTRLTVL.

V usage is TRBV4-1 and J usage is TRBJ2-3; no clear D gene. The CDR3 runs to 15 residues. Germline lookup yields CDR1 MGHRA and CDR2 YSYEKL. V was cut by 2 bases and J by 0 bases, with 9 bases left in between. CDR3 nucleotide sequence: TGCGCCAGCAGCCAATTTGAGGCGAGCACAGATACGCAGTATTTT. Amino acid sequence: CASSQFEASTDTQYF.

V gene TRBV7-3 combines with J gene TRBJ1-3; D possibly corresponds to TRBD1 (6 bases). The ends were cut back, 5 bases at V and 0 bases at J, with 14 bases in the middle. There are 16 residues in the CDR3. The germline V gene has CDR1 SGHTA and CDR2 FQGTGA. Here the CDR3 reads CASSQTDRISGNTIYF. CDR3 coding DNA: TGTGCCAGCAGCCAAACAGACAGGATCTCTGGAAACACCATATATTTT.

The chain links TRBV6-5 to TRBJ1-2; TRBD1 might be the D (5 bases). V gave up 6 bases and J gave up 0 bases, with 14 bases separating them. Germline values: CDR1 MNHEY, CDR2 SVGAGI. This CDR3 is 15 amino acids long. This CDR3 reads CASRMNRLANYGYTF. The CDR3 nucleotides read TGTGCCAGCAGGATGAACAGGCTAGCTAACTATGGCTACACCTTC.

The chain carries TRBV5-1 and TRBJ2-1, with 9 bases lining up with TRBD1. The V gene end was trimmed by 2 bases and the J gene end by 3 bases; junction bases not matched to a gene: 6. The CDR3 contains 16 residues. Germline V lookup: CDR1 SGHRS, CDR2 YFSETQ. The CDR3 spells CASSFSATGGYNEQFF. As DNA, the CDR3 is TGCGCCAGCAGCTTTTCAGCGACAGGGGGCTACAATGAGCAGTTCTTC.

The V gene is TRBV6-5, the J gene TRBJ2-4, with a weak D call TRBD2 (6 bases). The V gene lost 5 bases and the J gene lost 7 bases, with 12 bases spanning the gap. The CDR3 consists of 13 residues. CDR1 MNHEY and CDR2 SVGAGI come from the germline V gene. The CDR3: CASSDPGVNIQYF. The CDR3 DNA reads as TGTGCCAGCAGTGACCCGGGGGTCAACATTCAGTACTTC.

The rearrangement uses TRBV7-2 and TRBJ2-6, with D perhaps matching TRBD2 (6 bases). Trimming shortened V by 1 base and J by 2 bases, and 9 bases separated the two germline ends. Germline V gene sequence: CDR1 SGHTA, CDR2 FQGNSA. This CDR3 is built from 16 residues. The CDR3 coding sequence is TGTGCCAGCAGCTTAGGGCGGAGGGCTGGGGCCAACGTCCTGACTTTC. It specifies CASSLGRRAGANVLTF.

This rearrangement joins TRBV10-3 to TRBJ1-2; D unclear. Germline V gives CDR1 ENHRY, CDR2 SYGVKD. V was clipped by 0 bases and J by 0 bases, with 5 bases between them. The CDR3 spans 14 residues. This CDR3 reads CAISESIANYGYTF. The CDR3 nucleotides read TGTGCCATCAGTGAGTCTATCGCTAACTATGGCTACACCTTC.

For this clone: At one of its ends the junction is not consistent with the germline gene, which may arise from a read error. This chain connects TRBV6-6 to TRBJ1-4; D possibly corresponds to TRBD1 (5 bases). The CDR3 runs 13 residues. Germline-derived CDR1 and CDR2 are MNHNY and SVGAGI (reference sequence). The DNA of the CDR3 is TGTGCCAGCAGTTATACTCTGGGGCGACCTTGGTACTTT. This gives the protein CASSYTLGRPWYF.

CDR3 DNA: TGCGCCAGCAGCCGGGGACAGAGAAATGAAAAACTGTTTTTT. It yields the protein CASSRGQRNEKLFF. V usage is TRBV5-1 and J usage is TRBJ1-4; TRBD1 aligns across 7 bases. Looked up from germline, CDR1 is SGHRS and CDR2 is YFSETQ. With 4 bases clipped from V and 5 bases from J, the junction kept 5 bases outside the gene matches. The CDR3 contains 14 residues.

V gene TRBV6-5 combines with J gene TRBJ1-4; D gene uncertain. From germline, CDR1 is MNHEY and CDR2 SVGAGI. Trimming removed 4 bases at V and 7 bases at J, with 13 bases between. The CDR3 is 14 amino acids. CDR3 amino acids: CASSFLARGEKLFF. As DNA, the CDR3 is TGTGCCAGCAGTTTTTTAGCGAGAGGTGAAAAACTGTTTTTT.

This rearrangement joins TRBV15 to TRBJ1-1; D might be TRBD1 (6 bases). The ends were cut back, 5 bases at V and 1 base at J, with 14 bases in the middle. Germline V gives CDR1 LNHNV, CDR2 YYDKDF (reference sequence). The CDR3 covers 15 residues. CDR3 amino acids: CATSGGGLTNTEAFF. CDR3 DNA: TGTGCCACCAGCGGAGGGGGACTGACGAACACTGAAGCTTTCTTT. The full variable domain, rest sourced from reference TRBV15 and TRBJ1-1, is DAMVIQNPRYQVTQFGKPVTLSCSQTLNHNVMYWYQQKSSQAPKLLFHYYDKDFNNEADTPDNFQSRRPNTSFCFLDIRSPGLGDTAMYLCATSGGGLTNTEAFFGQGTRLTVV.

CDR3 region: CASSQELWRAGPGNTIYF. CDR3 DNA sequence: TGTGCCAGCAGCCAAGAGCTGTGGAGAGCGGGTCCCGGAAACACCATATATTTT. The chain is built from TRBV14 and TRBJ1-3; no firm D call. Trimming removed 0 bases at V and 4 bases at J, with 19 bases between. Germline CDR1 SGHDN, CDR2 FVKESK. CDR3 length: 18 amino acids.

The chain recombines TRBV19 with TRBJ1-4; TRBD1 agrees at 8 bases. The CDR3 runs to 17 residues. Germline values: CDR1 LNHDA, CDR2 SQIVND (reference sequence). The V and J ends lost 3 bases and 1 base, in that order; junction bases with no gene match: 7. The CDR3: CASSIGQGGVTNEKLFF. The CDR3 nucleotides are TGTGCCAGTAGTATTGGACAGGGAGGTGTAACTAATGAAAAACTGTTTTTT. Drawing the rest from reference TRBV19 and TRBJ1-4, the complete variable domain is DGGITQSPKYLFRKEGQNVTLSCEQNLNHDAMYWYRQDPGQGLRLIYYSQIVNDFQKGDIAEGYSVSREKKESFPLTVTSAQKNPTAFYLCASSIGQGGVTNEKLFFGSGTQLSVL.

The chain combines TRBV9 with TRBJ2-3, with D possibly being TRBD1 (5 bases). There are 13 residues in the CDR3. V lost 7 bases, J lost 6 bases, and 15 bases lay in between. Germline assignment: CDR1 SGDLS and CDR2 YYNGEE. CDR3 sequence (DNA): TGTGCCAGCTCATGGCAGGGCTCGGATACGCAGTATTTT. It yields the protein CASSWQGSDTQYF.

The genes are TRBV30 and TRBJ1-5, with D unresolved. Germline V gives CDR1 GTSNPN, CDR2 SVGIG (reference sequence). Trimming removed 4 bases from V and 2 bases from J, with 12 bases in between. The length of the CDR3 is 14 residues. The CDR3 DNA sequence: TGTGCCTGGACAGCCACGGCGGGCAATCAGCCCCAGCATTTT. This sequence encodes CAWTATAGNQPQHF.

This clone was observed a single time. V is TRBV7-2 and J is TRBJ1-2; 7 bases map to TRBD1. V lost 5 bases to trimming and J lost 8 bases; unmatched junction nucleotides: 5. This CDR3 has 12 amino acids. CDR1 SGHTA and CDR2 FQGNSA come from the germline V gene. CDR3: CASSPTGVGYTF. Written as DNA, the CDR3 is TGTGCCAGCAGCCCTACAGGGGTCGGCTACACCTTC.

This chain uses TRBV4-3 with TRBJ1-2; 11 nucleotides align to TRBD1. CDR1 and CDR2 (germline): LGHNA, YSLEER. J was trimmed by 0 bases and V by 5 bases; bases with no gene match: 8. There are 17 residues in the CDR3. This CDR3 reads CASSKKGQGAANYGYTF. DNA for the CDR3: TGCGCCAGCAGCAAAAAAGGACAGGGGGCCGCTAACTATGGCTACACCTTC.

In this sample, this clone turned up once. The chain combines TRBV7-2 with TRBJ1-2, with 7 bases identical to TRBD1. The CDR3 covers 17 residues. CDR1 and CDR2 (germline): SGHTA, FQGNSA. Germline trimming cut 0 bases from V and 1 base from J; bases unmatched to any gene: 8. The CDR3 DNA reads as TGTGCCAGCAGCTTAGCAGGGACAGCTCAGCTTAACTATGGCTACACCTTC. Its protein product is CASSLAGTAQLNYGYTF. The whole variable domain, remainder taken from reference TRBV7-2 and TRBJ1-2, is GAGVSQSPSNKVTEKGKDVELRCDPISGHTALYWYRQSLGQGLEFLIYFQGNSAPDKSGLPSDRFSAERTGGSVSTLTIQRTQQEDSAVYLCASSLAGTAQLNYGYTFGSGTRLTVV.

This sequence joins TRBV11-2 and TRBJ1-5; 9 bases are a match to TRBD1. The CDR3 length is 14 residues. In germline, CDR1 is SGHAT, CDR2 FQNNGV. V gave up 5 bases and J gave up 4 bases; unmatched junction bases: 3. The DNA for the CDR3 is TGTGCCAGCAGCACACAGGGGGCGAATCAGCCCCAGCATTTT. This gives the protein CASSTQGANQPQHF.

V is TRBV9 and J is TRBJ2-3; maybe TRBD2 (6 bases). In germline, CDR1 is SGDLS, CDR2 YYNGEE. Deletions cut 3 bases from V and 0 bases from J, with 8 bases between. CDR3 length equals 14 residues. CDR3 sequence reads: CASSAGTSTDTQYF. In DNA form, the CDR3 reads TGTGCCAGCAGCGCCGGGACTAGCACAGATACGCAGTATTTT.

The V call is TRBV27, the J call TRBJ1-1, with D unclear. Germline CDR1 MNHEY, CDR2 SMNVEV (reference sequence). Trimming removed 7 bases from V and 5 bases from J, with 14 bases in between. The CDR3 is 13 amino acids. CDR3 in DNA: TGTGCCAGCAAGAGTTTGGAGGGAACTGAAGCTTTCTTT. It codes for CASKSLEGTEAFF.

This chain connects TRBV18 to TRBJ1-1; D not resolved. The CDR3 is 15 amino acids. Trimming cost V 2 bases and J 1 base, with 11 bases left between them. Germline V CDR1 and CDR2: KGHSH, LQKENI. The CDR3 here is CASSPKGVGNTEAFF. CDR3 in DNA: TGTGCCAGCTCACCAAAGGGAGTGGGGAACACTGAAGCTTTCTTT. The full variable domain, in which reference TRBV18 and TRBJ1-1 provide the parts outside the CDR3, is NAGVMQNPRHLVRRRGQEARLRCSPMKGHSHVYWYRQLPEEGLKFMVYLQKENIIDESGMPKERFSAEFPKEGPSILRIQQVVRGDSAAYFCASSPKGVGNTEAFFGQGTRLTVV.

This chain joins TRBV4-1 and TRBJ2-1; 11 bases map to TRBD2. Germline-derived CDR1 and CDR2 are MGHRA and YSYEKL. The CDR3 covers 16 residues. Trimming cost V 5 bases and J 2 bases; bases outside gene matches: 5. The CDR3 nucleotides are TGCGCCAGCAGCTCCATAGCGGGGGGGGCCTACAATGAGCAGTTCTTC. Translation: CASSSIAGGAYNEQFF.

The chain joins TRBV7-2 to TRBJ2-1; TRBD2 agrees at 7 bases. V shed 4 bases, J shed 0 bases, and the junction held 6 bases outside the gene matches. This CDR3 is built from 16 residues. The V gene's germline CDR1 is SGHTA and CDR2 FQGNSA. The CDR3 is CASSSHGGSSYNEQFF. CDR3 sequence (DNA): TGTGCCAGCAGCTCCCACGGGGGGAGCTCCTACAATGAGCAGTTCTTC.